Sequencing of this T cell receptor (beta chain) was carried out in a study of blood T cell repertoires in COVID-19. In the study overall: The samples span acute and convalescent COVID-19 from the United States, Italy and Spain.

In the study's own analysis: It was from reference gene primer amplification that nucleated cell counts were estimated. Some clones are missing from TCRdb's copy, which holds only in-frame ones; the method was immunoSEQ multiplex PCR. The D gene and trimming were derived from the DNA, and the V and J assignments and clone size from that table. The table has roughly 60,000 clones, roughly four fifths seen once. This clone was counted a few times. Other nucleotide sequences in the sample specify the same CDR3. This CDR3 spans 15 amino acids. Germline V gene data show CDR1 as SGHVS and CDR2 as FNYEAQ. Trimming shortened V by 0 bases and J by 5 bases, and 12 bases separated the two germline ends.

What was sequenced was peripheral blood. The chain has TRBV7-6 and TRBJ2-3; possibly TRBD2 for D (7 bases). This TCR was sampled from an elderly man with acute or convalescent COVID-19. The CDR3 is CASSLAGGLGDTQYF. The CDR3 bases are TGTGCCAGCAGCTTAGCGGGGGGGCTGGGAGATACGCAGTATTTT.